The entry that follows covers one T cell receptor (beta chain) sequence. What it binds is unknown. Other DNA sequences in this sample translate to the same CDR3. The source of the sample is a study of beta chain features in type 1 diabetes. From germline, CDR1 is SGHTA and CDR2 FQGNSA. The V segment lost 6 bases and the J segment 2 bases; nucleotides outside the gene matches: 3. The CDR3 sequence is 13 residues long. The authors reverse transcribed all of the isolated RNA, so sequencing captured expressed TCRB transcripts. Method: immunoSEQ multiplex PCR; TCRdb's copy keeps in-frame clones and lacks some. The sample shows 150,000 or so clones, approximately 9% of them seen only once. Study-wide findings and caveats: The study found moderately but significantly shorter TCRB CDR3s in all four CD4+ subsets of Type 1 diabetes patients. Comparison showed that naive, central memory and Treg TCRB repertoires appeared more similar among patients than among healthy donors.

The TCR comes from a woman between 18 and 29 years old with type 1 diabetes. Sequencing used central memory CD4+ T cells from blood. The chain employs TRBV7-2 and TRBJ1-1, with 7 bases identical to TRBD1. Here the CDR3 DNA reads TGTGCCAGCAGTTCAGGGGGAAACACTGAAGCTTTCTTT. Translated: CASSSGGNTEAFF.